This T cell receptor beta chain stems from a study of cytomegalovirus exposure and HLA in healthy donors. Study outcomes and limitations: One variant, a missense change in DCLRE1C, was linked in a later analysis to TCR beta V- and J-gene trimming. Segments of the TCR beta V type were, in most cases, productive about 90% or about 30% of the time in an earlier analysis. There were some V segments, including TRBV6-2 and TRBV6-3, excluded as indistinguishable.

PCR involved 60 Vbeta and 13 Jbeta primers. Per the original data handling: As a later analysis found, there were approximately 80 million unique TCR beta chains, of which roughly 11 million were shared. The data were produced by immunoSEQ multiplex PCR, yet TCRdb's version contains in-frame clones alone and is incomplete. That table is the source of V, J and clone size, and D and trimming were worked out from the DNA. The sample is made up of more than 70,000 clones, and the top ten hold approximately 1.5% of it. Germline loops: CDR1 SGHRS, CDR2 YFSETQ. The CDR3 is made up of 12 amino acids. V was trimmed by 1 base and J by 3 bases, leaving 4 bases between them. Worth noting for this clone: Its antigen is still unknown.

V and J are TRBV5-1 and TRBJ1-1; D unclear. Material: PBMCs. This sequence was found in a woman aged 60-70 years in good health and CMV-seronegative. The CDR3 spells CASSLPHTEAFF. For the CDR3, the DNA is TGCGCCAGCAGCTTGCCTCACACTGAAGCTTTCTTT.